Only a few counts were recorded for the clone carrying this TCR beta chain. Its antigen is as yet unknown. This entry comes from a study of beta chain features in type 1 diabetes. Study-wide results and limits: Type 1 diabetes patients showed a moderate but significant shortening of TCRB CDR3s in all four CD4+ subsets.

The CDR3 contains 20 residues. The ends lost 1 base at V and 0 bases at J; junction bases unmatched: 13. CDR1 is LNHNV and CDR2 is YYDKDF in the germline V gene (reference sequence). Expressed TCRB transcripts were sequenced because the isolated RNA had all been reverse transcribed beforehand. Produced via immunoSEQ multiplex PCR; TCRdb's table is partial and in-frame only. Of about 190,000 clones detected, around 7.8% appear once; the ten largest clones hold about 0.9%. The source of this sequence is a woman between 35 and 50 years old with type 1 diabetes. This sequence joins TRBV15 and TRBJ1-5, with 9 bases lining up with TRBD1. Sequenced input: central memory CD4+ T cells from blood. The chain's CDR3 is CATSRAQGANVFGSNQPQHF. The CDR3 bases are TGTGCCACCAGCAGAGCACAGGGGGCTAATGTCTTCGGTAGCAATCAGCCCCAGCATTTT.